Listed below are T cell receptor beta chains from one sample, sequenced in a study of CD8 T cells in ankylosing spondylitis. TCRdb re-called the 5' RACE reads with MiXCR, one entry per CDR3 protein. The data contain approximately 540,000 distinct CDR3 sequences, approximately 12% of them singletons. The sample was blood, either unsorted or a sorted T cell fraction (not recorded which). Receptor source: a male donor with ankylosing spondylitis. Both conserved end residues are part of each CDR3. D genes are given only for firm matches. Where a row states a size, it is once, few, many or the class of an expanded clone; other rows omit it.

v_gene,d_gene,j_gene,abundance,CDR3aa,CDR3nt
TRBV7-9,TRBD1,TRBJ2-3,few,CASSPGTGNFADTQYF,TGTGCCAGCAGCCCCGGGACAGGGAATTTCGCAGATACGCAGTATTTT
TRBV12-3/TRBV12-4,-,TRBJ2-2,-,CASSWRGNTGELFF,TGTGCCAGCAGTTGGAGGGGGAACACCGGGGAGCTGTTTTTT
TRBV11-2,-,TRBJ1-2,-,CASSLMGDAGYTF,TGTGCCAGCAGCTTAATGGGGGATGCTGGCTACACCTTC
TRBV2,TRBD2,TRBJ2-1,-,CASSEQAGGGNEQFF,TGTGCCAGCAGTGAACAAGCGGGAGGAGGCAATGAGCAGTTCTTC
TRBV11-2,TRBD2,TRBJ2-1,few,CASSLLTSGRMGYNEQFF,TGTGCCAGCAGCCTGTTGACTAGCGGGAGGATGGGGTACAATGAGCAGTTCTTC
TRBV28,-,TRBJ2-7,-,CASSLRISGSYEQYF,TGTGCCAGCAGTTTAAGGATTAGCGGCTCCTACGAGCAGTACTTC
TRBV10-2,TRBD1,TRBJ2-7,few,CASSELGDREPYEQYF,TGCGCCAGCAGTGAGTTAGGGGACAGGGAGCCTTACGAGCAGTACTTC
TRBV4-2,TRBD2,TRBJ2-3,few,CASSQGLAGHDTQYF,TGTGCCAGCAGCCAGGGACTAGCGGGACACGATACGCAGTATTTT
TRBV20-1,-,TRBJ2-2,many,CSATVLGGMNTGELFF,TGCAGTGCTACCGTGTTGGGCGGGATGAACACCGGGGAGCTGTTTTTT
TRBV11-2,-,TRBJ1-2,few,CASSFGTPYGYTF,TGTGCCAGCAGCTTCGGAACACCCTATGGCTACACCTTC